The next 2 T cell receptor beta chains were all read from a single sample in a study of Ad26.COV2.S vaccination and SARS-CoV-2 variants. Sequencing used immunoSEQ multiplex PCR; TCRdb keeps in-frame clones, though not all of them. The table lists over 450,000 clones, 80% to 90% of them singletons, with more than 1.5% in the top ten. The treatment here: some 20 received Ad26.COV2.S at low or high dose, single or two shots; about five received placebo; per-sample allocation not given. Day 63 following the first vaccine or placebo injection was when the samples were taken. This material consisted of peripheral blood, taken in a trial of Ad26.COV2.S vaccine versus placebo. These receptor sequences come from a person aged 18-65 years who received the Ad26.COV2.S COVID-19 vaccine or a placebo.

The gene calls are TRBV2 and TRBJ2-1; 10 positions agree with TRBD2. This CDR3 spans 15 amino acids. The germline V gene encodes CDR1 SNHLY and CDR2 FYNNEI. The trim removed 4 bases at V and 2 bases at J, leaving 2 bases unmatched. CDR3 nucleotide sequence: TGTGCCAGCAGTGGACTAGCGGGCCCCTACAATGAGCAGTTCTTC. Amino acid sequence: CASSGLAGPYNEQFF.

The V gene is TRBV5-6, the J gene TRBJ1-5; unclear D gene. The CDR3 loop spans 12 amino acids. Trimming took 4 bases from V and 5 from J, leaving 7 bases between them. In germline, CDR1 is SGHDT, CDR2 YYEEEE. The CDR3 DNA reads TGTGCCAGCAGCCAGCCTGATCAGCCCCAGCATTTT. Translated: CASSQPDQPQHF.